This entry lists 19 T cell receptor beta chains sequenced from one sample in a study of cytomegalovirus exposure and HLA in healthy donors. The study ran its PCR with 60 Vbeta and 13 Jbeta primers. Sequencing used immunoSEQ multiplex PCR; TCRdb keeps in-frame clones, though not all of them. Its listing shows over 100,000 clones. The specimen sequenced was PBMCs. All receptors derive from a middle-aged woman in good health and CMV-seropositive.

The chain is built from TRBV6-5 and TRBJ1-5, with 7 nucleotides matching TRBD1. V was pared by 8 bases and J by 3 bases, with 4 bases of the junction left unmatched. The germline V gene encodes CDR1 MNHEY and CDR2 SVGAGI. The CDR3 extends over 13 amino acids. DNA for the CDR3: TGTGCCAGCTCAGACAGGGACAATCAGCCCCAGCATTTT. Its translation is CASSDRDNQPQHF.

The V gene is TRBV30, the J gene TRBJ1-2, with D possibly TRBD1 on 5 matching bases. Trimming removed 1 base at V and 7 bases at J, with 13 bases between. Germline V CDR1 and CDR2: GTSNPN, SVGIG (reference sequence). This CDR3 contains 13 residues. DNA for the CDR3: TGTGCCTGGAGTGAAGGCAGGGTAGGTGGCTACACCTTC. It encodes CAWSEGRVGGYTF.

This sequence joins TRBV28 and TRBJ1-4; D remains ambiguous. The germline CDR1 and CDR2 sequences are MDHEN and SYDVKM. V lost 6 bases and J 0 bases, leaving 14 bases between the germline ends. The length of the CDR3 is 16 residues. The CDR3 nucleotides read TGTGCCAGCAGCCTGATCTCCGGGGCAACTAATGAAAAACTGTTTTTT. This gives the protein CASSLISGATNEKLFF.

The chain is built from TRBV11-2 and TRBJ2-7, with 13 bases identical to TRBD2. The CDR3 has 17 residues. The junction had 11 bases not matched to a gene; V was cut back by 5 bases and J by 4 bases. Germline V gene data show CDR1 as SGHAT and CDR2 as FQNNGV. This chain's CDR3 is CASSPPRGLAGTYEQYF. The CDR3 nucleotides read TGTGCCAGCAGCCCTCCCCGGGGACTAGCGGGAACGTACGAGCAGTACTTC.

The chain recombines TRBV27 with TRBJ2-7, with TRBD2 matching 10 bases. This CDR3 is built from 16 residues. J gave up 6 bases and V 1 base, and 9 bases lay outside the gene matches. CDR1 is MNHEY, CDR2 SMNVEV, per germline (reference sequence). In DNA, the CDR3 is TGTGCCAGCAGTTTATGGGGTAGCGGGAGGTCCAGCGAGCAGTACTTC. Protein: CASSLWGSGRSSEQYF.

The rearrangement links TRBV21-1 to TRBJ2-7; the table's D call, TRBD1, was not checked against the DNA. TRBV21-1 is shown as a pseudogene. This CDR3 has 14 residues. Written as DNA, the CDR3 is TGTGCCACCGGGACAGGGAGTTGTGCCTACGAGCAGTACTTC. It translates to CATGTGSCAYEQYF.

The CDR3 DNA reads TGTGCCTGGAGTGTACTTGCCAGGGGTTCCACCGGGGAGCTGTTTTTT. Its protein product is CAWSVLARGSTGELFF. The chain carries TRBV30 and TRBJ2-2; a weak D match, TRBD1 (6 bases). The ends were cut back, 0 bases at V and 4 bases at J, with 15 bases in the middle. CDR1 is GTSNPN and CDR2 is SVGIG in the germline V gene (reference sequence). The CDR3 runs to 16 residues.

The DNA for the CDR3 is TGTGCCAGTAGTATAGGAGGGGGCTACAATCAGCCCCAGCATTTT. The encoded protein is CASSIGGGYNQPQHF. The rearrangement joins TRBV19 to TRBJ1-5, with 7 bases lining up with TRBD1. This CDR3 spans 15 amino acids. CDR1 LNHDA and CDR2 SQIVND come from the germline V gene (reference sequence). With 1 base clipped from V and 3 bases from J, the junction kept 3 bases outside the gene matches.

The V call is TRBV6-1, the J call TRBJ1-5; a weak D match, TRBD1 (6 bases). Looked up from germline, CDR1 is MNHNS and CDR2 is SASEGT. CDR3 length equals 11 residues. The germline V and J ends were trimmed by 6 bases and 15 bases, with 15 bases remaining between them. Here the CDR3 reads CASRGGGPGHF. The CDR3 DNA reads TGTGCCAGCAGGGGAGGGGGACCTGGGCATTTT.

The CDR3 region is CASSLLQTGELFF. In DNA form, the CDR3 reads TGTGCCAGCAGCTTACTACAGACCGGGGAGCTGTTTTTT. The chain is built from TRBV7-9 and TRBJ2-2; D gene uncertain. Germline lookup yields CDR1 SEHNR and CDR2 FQNEAQ (reference sequence). The CDR3 length is 13 residues. Trimming removed 2 bases from V and 5 bases from J, with 6 bases in between.

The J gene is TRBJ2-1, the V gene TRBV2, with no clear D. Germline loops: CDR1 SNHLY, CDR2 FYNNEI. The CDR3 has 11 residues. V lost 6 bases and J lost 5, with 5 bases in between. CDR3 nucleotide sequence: TGTGCCAGCAGATTCAACAATGAGCAGTTCTTC. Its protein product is CASRFNNEQFF. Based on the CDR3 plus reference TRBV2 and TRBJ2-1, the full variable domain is EPEVTQTPSHQVTQMGQEVILRCVPISNHLYFYWYRQILGQKVEFLVSFYNNEISEKSEIFDDQFSVERPDGSNFTLKIRSTKLEDSAMYFCASRFNNEQFFGPGTRLTVL.

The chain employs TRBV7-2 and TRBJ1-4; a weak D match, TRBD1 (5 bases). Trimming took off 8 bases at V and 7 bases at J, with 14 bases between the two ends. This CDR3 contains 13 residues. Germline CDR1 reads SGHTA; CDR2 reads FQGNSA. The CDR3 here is CASGGESGEKLFF. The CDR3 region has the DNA TGTGCCAGCGGAGGGGAGTCAGGTGAAAAACTGTTTTTT.

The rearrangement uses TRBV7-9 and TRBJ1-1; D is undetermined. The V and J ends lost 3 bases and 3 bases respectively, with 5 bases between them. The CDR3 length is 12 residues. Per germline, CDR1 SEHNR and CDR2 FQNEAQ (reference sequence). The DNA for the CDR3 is TGTGCCAGCAGCTTTGGGCACACTGAAGCTTTCTTT. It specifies CASSFGHTEAFF.

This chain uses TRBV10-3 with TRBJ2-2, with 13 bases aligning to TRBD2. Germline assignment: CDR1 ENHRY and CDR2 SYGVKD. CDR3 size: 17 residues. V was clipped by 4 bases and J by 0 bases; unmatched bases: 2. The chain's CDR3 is CAISGTSGGSNTGELFF. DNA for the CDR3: TGTGCCATCAGTGGGACTAGCGGGGGTTCGAACACCGGGGAGCTGTTTTTT.

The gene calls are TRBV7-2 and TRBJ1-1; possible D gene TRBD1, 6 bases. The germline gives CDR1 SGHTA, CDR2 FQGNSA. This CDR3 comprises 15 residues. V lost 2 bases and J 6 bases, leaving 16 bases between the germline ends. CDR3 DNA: TGTGCCAGCAGCTTACAAGGACAGTTGGGGGCTGAAGCTTTCTTT. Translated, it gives CASSLQGQLGAEAFF.

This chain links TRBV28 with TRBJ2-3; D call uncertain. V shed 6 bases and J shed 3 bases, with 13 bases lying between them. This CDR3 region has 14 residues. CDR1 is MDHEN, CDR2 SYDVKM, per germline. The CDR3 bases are TGTGCCAGCAGCCGGGTGGCGACGACAGATACGCAGTATTTT. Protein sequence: CASSRVATTDTQYF.

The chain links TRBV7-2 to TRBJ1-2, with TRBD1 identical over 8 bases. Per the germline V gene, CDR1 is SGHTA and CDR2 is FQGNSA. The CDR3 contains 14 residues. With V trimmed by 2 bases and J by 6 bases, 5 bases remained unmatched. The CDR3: CASSLSQGANGYTF. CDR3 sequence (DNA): TGTGCCAGCAGCTTATCCCAGGGGGCAAATGGCTACACCTTC.

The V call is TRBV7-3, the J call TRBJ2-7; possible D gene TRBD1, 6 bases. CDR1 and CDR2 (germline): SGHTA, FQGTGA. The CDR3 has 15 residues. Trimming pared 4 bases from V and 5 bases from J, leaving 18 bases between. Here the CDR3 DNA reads TGTGCCAGCAGCTCAAGAGGGACACCCCCCCACGAGCAGTACTTC. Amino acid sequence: CASSSRGTPPHEQYF.

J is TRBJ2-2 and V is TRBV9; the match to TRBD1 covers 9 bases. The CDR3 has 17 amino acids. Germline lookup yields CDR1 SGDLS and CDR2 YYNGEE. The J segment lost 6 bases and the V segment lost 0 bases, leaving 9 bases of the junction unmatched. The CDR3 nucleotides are TGTGCCAGCAGCGTAGCTCTTCGACAGGGGGGATCCGGGGAGCTGTTTTTT. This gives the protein CASSVALRQGGSGELFF.